This section outlines one T cell receptor beta chain sequence together with its context. The CDR3 spans 14 residues. In germline, CDR1 is MGHRA, CDR2 YSYEKL. V shed 0 bases and J shed 4 bases, with 9 bases lying between them. The sample belongs to a study of cytomegalovirus exposure and HLA in healthy donors. The PCR used 60 Vbeta and 13 Jbeta primers. Method: immunoSEQ multiplex PCR; TCRdb's copy keeps in-frame clones and lacks some. Here the sample spans roughly 130,000 clones, roughly four fifths being singletons. Specimen: PBMCs. The sequence derives from a girl aged 2 to 9 in good health and CMV-seronegative. The chain carries TRBV4-1 and TRBJ1-2; D may be TRBD1 (5 bases). This CDR3 is CASSQDPGFYGYTF. CDR3 DNA: TGCGCCAGCAGCCAAGACCCAGGGTTCTATGGCTACACCTTC.